Listed here is a single T cell receptor beta chain. Measured with immunoSEQ multiplex PCR; TCRdb has only the in-frame clones, and not every one. The table shows approximately 100,000 clones, with about 88% occurring only once. The sample originates from a study of T cell responses to AZD1222 COVID-19 vaccine. With 0 bases removed from V and 6 bases from J, the gap between germline ends came to 15 bases. CDR3 length equals 15 residues. Germline V CDR1 and CDR2: SGHAT, FQDESV (reference sequence). The TCR was taken from an adult in good health. The chain combines TRBV11-1 with TRBJ2-7, with D perhaps matching TRBD1 or TRBD2 (5 bases each). Sequences were derived from peripheral blood, sampled on day 0 of AZD1222 vaccination. CDR3: CASSLAAGWGPEQYF. CDR3 DNA: TGTGCCAGCAGCTTAGCGGCAGGATGGGGACCCGAGCAGTACTTC.